One TCR beta chain is described in this entry. This clone appeared a single time. Its specific antigen is unknown. No much larger clone exists at a distance of one base, and base qualities are not known. These data are taken from a study of blood T cell repertoires in COVID-19 (dated by TCRdb to between 2020 and 2021). With regard to the full study: The collaborator samples originated in the United States, Italy and Spain and spanned the acute and convalescent phases of COVID-19. The repertoires were made available in a free public database intended to serve as a resource for research on the immune response to SARS-CoV-2. The sample metadata nearly always contained a de-identified subject ID, COVID-19 status, age in years and sex. The dataset comprised deeply sampled blood TCRbeta repertoires from subjects exposed to, actively infected with, or recovered from COVID-19. Samples came from the ongoing ImmuneRACE study (first 160 participants) plus 1,254 subjects from 6 global collaborators. Where available, HLA class I and class II types were taken from metadata supplied by the sample provider and were not determined by assay-based typing. The prospective study material was composed of cDNA or gDNA derived from T cells, B-cell-depleted T cells, or PBMCs.

From the germline V gene (reference sequence), CDR1 is MNHEY and CDR2 is SMNVEV. The germline ends are 13 bases apart after V is trimmed by 0 bases and J by 5 bases. The CDR3 runs 16 residues from the cysteine to the phenylalanine. Only CDR3 DNA remains: 48 bases, in frame from the first base. TCRbeta CDR3 regions were amplified from genomic DNA using the immunoSEQ Assay, a bias-controlled multiplex PCR. The study's processing was this. Within the assay, amplification of reference gene primers was used to estimate how many nucleated cells each sample contained. To quantify the absolute abundance of each unique TCRbeta CDR3 rearrangement, sequence reads were collapsed and filtered. For each sample, productive Simpson clonality was calculated by taking the square root of Simpson's diversity index across productive rearrangements. Imported from immuneACCESS, the table was reduced by TCRdb to in-frame sequences with V and J called. These copies leave out some clones; in studies compared against another copy, an unresolved V gene accounts for under half, and the cause of the remainder is not known. Clonal size and the V and J genes are those of that table, whereas D and trimming came from the DNA. The sample table holds about 280,000 clones, of which approximately 88% were seen once. The top ten hold about 8.6% of the sample.

The collaborating institutions used their own protocols to collect whole blood in K2EDTA tubes. Collaborator samples were shipped for TCRbeta analysis as frozen whole blood, isolated PBMCs, or DNA extracted from either sample type. Overall study outcomes, separate from this receptor: The quantity of clinical and demographic metadata differed by source and by participant and was supplied without curation.

The clonotype was recovered from a man between 18 and 35 years old with active or convalescent COVID-19. The sample was peripheral blood. The rearrangement combines TRBV27 with TRBJ2-2, with no reliable assignment of the D segment. The encoded CDR3 is CASSLSGRKVTGELFF. The bases are TGTGCCAGCAGTTTATCGGGCAGGAAGGTGACCGGGGAGCTGTTTTTT.